This T cell receptor (beta chain) appears in the sequencing data of a study of T cells in women clearing cervical HPV infection (dated by TCRdb to 2017 to 2018). General notes on the study: The cases were about 27 women with histologically confirmed HPV16-related CIN3 or worse, and 2 of these cases were invasive cancers. A median age of 34 years was observed in cases versus under 40 in controls, and no significant differences in baseline characteristics were found. Since HLA typing was available for only a few women, HLA type could not be ruled out as a confounder. Blood from cases was collected at the visit where the lesion was first found, while blood from controls was collected once the infection could no longer be detected. The parent cohort enrolled about 9,700 women aged 18 or older in Guanacaste, Costa Rica, in about 1992 to 1994 and followed the women for roughly seven years. Among cases, blood sampling occurred a median of about 150 days after lesion detection, with an interquartile range of roughly 85 to 210 days. Cases and controls were matched on year of sample collection and on age within five years. The controls were around 26 women whose single incident HPV16 infection cleared within 12 months with no development of precancer or cancer. The exploratory proof-of-principle case-control study was nested within the Guanacaste HPV Natural History Study in Costa Rica and compared TCR repertoires across cervical HPV16 outcomes. Five blinded duplicates per group were added as quality controls, giving roughly 60 samples: 50 or so participants and approximately ten replicates.

Study-wide findings and limitations: Significantly higher TCR repertoire richness was observed in CIN3+ cases than in controls across sequencing depths, whereas no difference in evenness was found. Because T-cell numbers per sample were unknown, differences in richness could reflect varying T-cell content rather than repertoire biology. Lower TRBV6-7 relative abundance was observed in cases than in controls (approximately 0.1% versus 0.16%; Bonferroni P = 0.0008). The cross-sectional design could not show whether the associations came before the infection or were a result of it, and neither effector/memory subsets nor HPV-specific T cells were isolated. By combining richness with V gene abundances, random forest classifiers separated cases from controls with an estimated AUC of about 0.83.

Every participant had a single incident cervical HPV16 infection, and prevalent HPV16 infections were excluded. Cervical HPV DNA was detected with MY09/MY11 PCR, and genotyping was done with dot-blot hybridization. Roughly 15 mL of heparinized blood were centrifuged, and the buffy coat was aliquoted, frozen at -30°C, then stored at -80°C. QIAGEN kits were used to extract genomic DNA from the buffy coat specimens. Remarks on this clone: What antigen it recognizes has not been identified. Read coverage stops 3 residues before the CDR3 terminus; the germline J gene supplies the remainder.

From the germline V gene (reference sequence), CDR1 is SEHNR and CDR2 is FQNEAQ. V and J lose 3 bases and 0 bases, and a span of 8 bases separates them. The CDR3 holds 15 amino acids from the cysteine to the phenylalanine. The DNA has 36 bases, all within the CDR3, and is read from base 1. Using the immunoSEQ assay, multiplex PCR amplified TCR beta CDR3 regions from an average of about 1.1 ug of genomic DNA per sample. The assay corrected primer bias using a complete synthetic TCR repertoire to establish an amplification baseline. Amplicons were sequenced on the Illumina platform. Concerning the study's data processing: Error correction of the sequences involved clustering with frequency ratios plus a modified nearest-neighbor algorithm, after which the sequences were analyzed in the immunoSEQ Analyzer using IMGT gene definitions. At each rarefaction depth, TCR richness and evenness were averaged across 20 rarefaction repeats, and samples with fewer sequences than that depth were excluded. Wilcoxon rank sum tests with FDR correction were used to compare relative abundances of V, D and J genes between the groups. For the blinded duplicates, the intraclass correlation was over 95% for TCR richness and averaged approximately 76% across roughly 69 gene segments. TCRdb obtained this table from immuneACCESS and retained in-frame rearrangements with V and J assigned. These tables miss some clones; where compared with another copy, unresolved V genes account for less than half of the shortfall, and the remainder is unexplained. That table gives V, J and clone size, and the DNA gave D and trimming. The table kept for this sample lists some 20,000 clones. The ten largest account for about 4.6% of the sample.

The receptor was derived from a woman between 18 and 69 years old with a cervical HPV16 infection that either progressed to CIN3+ or cleared (not recorded which). The specimen sequenced was blood buffy coat. The sequence joins TRBV7-9 to TRBJ2-2, with TRBD1 as a weak D call on 6 bases. CDR3 bases read: TGTGCCAGCAGCTTGGGACACCCGAACACCGGGGAG. It codes for CASSLGHPNTGE. The complete CDR3 reads CASSLGHPNTGELFF.